This T cell receptor (beta chain) was found in a study of shared clonotypes between healthy human individuals. Overall study: A few men and a couple of women, aged 18 to 49, were donors.

Using roughly 200 ng DNA, around 30,000 T cell genomes, the sorted-subset replicate PCRs were run. The protocol was immunoSEQ multiplex PCR, while the TCRdb copy is restricted to in-frame clones and leaves out a portion. The sample holds about 2.2 million clones; roughly 91% are singletons and the top ten take about 1.5%. In the naive CD8 group, cells lacked CD45RO and were positively selected for CCR7, so terminally differentiated effector memory CD45RA+ cells were left out. This receptor was obtained from a man younger than 35 in good health. Some clones in this sample may be carry-over from other donors' samples. Sequencing used naive CD8+ T cells from PBMCs.

The CDR3 spells CASSQVGTKRGQDTDTQYF. CDR3 nucleotides: TGTGCCAGCAGCCAAGTCGGGACTAAGCGGGGCCAGGACACAGATACGCAGTATTTT. This chain links TRBV4-2 with TRBJ2-3, with 7 bases identical to TRBD2. Germline V lookup: CDR1 LGHNA, CDR2 YNFKEQ. After removal of 1 base from V and 2 bases from J, the junction contained 15 bases not matched to a gene. The CDR3 loop spans 19 amino acids.